This is a list of T cell receptor beta chains from one sample in a study of pediatric ulcerative colitis. Using immunoSEQ multiplex PCR, the repertoire was profiled, and TCRdb retains in-frame clones only, with some absent. This table has approximately 60,000 clones, less than 90% appearing once. The specimen sequenced was blood. These receptors were collected from a boy younger than 18 with severe ulcerative colitis. Each CDR3 is given with its conserved first and last residue. The D gene is left open where the match is weak.

V	D	J	DNA	CDR3
TRBV5-6	-	TRBJ1-1	TGTGCCAGCAGCTTGAGCACTGAAGCTTTCTTT	CASSLSTEAFF
TRBV15	-	TRBJ2-3	TGTGCCACCAGCAGAGGGGGTAATTCGGATACGCAGTATTTT	CATSRGGNSDTQYF
TRBV4-1	-	TRBJ2-7	TGCGCCAGCAGCCAAGATTTACTAGGATCCTACGAGCAGTACTTC	CASSQDLLGSYEQYF
TRBV19	-	TRBJ1-2	TGTGCCAGTAGTACTTCAGGGAGAGGCTACACCTTC	CASSTSGRGYTF
TRBV10-3	TRBD1	TRBJ1-1	TGTGCCATCAGTGCCCTTGGACAGGGGGCTACTGAAGCTTTCTTT	CAISALGQGATEAFF
TRBV4-3	TRBD1	TRBJ2-7	TGCGCCAGCAGCCAAGCTGACAGGGGAAGCGAGCAGTACTTC	CASSQADRGSEQYF
TRBV21-1	-	TRBJ1-1	TGTGCCAGCAGCAACCCGCGGGGCAGATCCACTGAAGCTTTCTTT	CASSNPRGRSTEAFF
TRBV15	-	TRBJ1-2	TGTGCCACCAGGAAAAAAGGAGGGTCAGAAGGCTACACCTTC	CATRKKGGSEGYTF
TRBV19	-	TRBJ2-7	TGTGCCAGTAGTATCGCCGCACAGTACGAGCAGTACTTC	CASSIAAQYEQYF
TRBV7-2	TRBD1	TRBJ2-1	TGTGCCAGTGGACAGGACCCCTACAATGAGCAGTTCTTC	CASGQDPYNEQFF
TRBV2	-	TRBJ2-5	TGTGCCAGCAGTGCCGGGCGGGAGAGGGGGCAAGAGACCCAGTACTTC	CASSAGRERGQETQYF
TRBV4-2	-	TRBJ1-1	TGTGCCAGCAGCCAAGATGTCACAGGAACCAACGCTTTCTTT	CASSQDVTGTNAFF